This T cell receptor beta chain was identified during a study of shared clonotypes between healthy human individuals. Overall study results and limits: Rarefaction curves obtained for sorted subsets showed sequencing incomplete despite large depth.

Per the authors' pipeline: Without quality scores, immunoSEQ junctional reads could not be filtered like full-length reads. TCRdb's table, derived via immunoSEQ multiplex PCR, lists solely in-frame clones and lacks some. The V and J calls and clone size are taken from that table; D and trimming were inferred from the DNA. The sample carries 100,000 or so clones, more than 65% recorded once. With regard to this clone: Its specificity is unknown.

CD45RO+ cells went into CD8 memory alongside CCR7-negative CD45RA+ TemRA cells. The receptor comes from a woman younger than 45 in good health. The material sequenced was memory CD8+ T cells sorted from blood. Subset described: CD45RO+ cells pooled with CCR7-negative TemRA cells.

The CDR3 loop reads CASSLSWGYEQYF. The CDR3 nucleotides read TGCGCCAGCAGCCTCTCATGGGGGTACGAGCAGTACTTC. J is TRBJ2-7 and V is TRBV5-1; TRBD1 or TRBD2 may be the D gene (5 bases each). The CDR3 sequence is 13 residues long. V was clipped by 4 bases and J by 4 bases, with 12 bases between them. CDR1 and CDR2 from the germline V gene are SGHRS and YFSETQ.